This record concerns one T cell receptor beta chain sequence. This entry belongs to a study of blood T cell repertoires in COVID-19. About the research overall: PBMCs, B-cell-depleted T cells, or T cells were the source of the cDNA or gDNA that made up the material.

Seattle participants joined during active infection and were tracked over time. This CDR3 is 13 amino acids long. V lost 8 bases and J 6 bases, leaving 13 bases between the germline ends. Only in-frame clones appear in the TCRdb table, and some are missing; sequencing was by immunoSEQ multiplex PCR. Among roughly 120,000 clones listed, 90% to 95% were seen once. Material: peripheral blood. V is TRBV12-3 or TRBV12-4 and J is TRBJ2-2; no clear D. The TCR was taken from a man in his fifties or sixties with COVID-19, enrolled during active disease. In nucleotides, the CDR3 is TGTGCCAGCGAAGGCGGAATGGCCGGGGAGCTGTTTTTT. This codes for CASEGGMAGELFF.